This TCR beta chain was identified in a study of T cells in Graves' hyperthyroidism and ophthalmopathy. It was RNA transcripts that yielded the amplified TCR beta CDR3 regions. The primer set for the first-round RT-PCR of the TCR CDR3 was HTBI. TCRdb fed the multiplex PCR reads into MiXCR, producing one record per CDR3 protein. The sample lists around 600,000 distinct CDR3 sequences, about 14% occurring once. Study-level points and caveats: Separation of ophthalmopathy from stable hyperthyroidism was achieved by a 13 V-J model. Blood samples included most of the expanded thyroid clonotypes exceeding 0.001.

With regard to this clonotype: The antigen is not known.

Losses at the gene ends were 0 bases for V and 5 bases for J; bases not matched to a gene: 4. Germline V gene lookup returns CDR1 SGHDN and CDR2 FVKESK. The CDR3 extends over 15 amino acids. The study included ophthalmopathy patients with Clinical Activity Score at least 3, NOSPECS grade at least 4 and duration under 3 months. PBMCs came from 7.5 to 10 ml fresh peripheral blood. The material sequenced was blood. V gene TRBV14 combines with J gene TRBJ2-1; 7 bases map to TRBD2. This clonotype originated in a woman aged 50 to 65 with Graves' ophthalmopathy. CDR3 DNA sequence: TGTGCCAGCAGCCAAGATGCAGCGGGGCACAATGAGCAGTTCTTC. This gives the protein CASSQDAAGHNEQFF.